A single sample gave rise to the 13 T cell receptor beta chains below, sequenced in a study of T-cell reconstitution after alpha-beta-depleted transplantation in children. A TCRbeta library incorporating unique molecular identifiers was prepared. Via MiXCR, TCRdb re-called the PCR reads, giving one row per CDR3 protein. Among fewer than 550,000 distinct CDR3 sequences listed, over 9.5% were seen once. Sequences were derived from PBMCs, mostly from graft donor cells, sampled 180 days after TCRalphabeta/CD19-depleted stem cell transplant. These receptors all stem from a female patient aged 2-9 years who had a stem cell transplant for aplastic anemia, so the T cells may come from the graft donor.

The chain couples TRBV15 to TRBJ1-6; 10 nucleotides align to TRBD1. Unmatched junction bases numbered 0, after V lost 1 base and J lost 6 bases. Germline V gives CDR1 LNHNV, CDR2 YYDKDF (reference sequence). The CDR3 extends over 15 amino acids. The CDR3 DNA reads TGTGCCACCAGCAGAGGGACAGGGGGTAATTCACCCCTCCACTTT. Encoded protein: CATSRGTGGNSPLHF.

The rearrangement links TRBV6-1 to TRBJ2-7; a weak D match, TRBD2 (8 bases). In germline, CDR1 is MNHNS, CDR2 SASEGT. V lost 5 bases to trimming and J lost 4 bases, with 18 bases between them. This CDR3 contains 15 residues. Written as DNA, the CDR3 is TGTGCCAGCAGTCGACGGGGGGGACAGTCGTACGAGCAGTACGTC. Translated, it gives CASSRRGGQSYEQYV.

This chain's CDR3 is CSGLTGTGGPYEQYF. The CDR3, as DNA: TGCAGCGGTCTGACCGGGACAGGGGGCCCCTACGAGCAGTACTTC. V is TRBV29-1 and J is TRBJ2-7; TRBD1 aligns across 12 bases. The germline V gene encodes CDR1 SQVTM and CDR2 ANQGSEA. Trimming cost V 7 bases and J 2 bases; bases outside gene matches: 9. This CDR3 is built from 15 residues.

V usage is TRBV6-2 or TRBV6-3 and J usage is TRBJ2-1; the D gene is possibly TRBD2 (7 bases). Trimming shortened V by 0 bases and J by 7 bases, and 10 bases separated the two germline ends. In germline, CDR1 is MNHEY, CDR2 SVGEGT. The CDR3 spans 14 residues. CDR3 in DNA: TGTGCCAGCAGTTACTCGGGGGGGCGGAATGAGCAGTTCTTC. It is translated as CASSYSGGRNEQFF.

The CDR3 coding sequence is TGTGCCAGCAGTTTACCGGGACAGGTATCCTACGAGCAGTACTTC. Its translation: CASSLPGQVSYEQYF. The chain employs TRBV6-5 and TRBJ2-7, with 8 bases identical to TRBD1. The CDR3 spans 15 residues. Germline CDR1 MNHEY, CDR2 SVGAGI. With 4 bases clipped from V and 1 base from J, the junction kept 6 bases outside the gene matches.

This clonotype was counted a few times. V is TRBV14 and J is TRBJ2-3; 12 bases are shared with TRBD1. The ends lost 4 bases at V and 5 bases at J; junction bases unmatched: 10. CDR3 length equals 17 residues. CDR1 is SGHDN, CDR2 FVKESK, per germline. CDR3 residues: CASSPYPGTGGGDTQYF. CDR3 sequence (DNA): TGTGCCAGCAGCCCGTACCCCGGGACAGGGGGCGGAGATACGCAGTATTTT.

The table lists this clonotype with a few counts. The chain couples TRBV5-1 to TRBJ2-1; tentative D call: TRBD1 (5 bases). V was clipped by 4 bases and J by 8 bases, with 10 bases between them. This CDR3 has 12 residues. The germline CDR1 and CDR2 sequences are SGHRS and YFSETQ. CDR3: CASSPLQDEQFF. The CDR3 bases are TGCGCCAGCAGCCCTTTACAGGATGAGCAGTTCTTC.

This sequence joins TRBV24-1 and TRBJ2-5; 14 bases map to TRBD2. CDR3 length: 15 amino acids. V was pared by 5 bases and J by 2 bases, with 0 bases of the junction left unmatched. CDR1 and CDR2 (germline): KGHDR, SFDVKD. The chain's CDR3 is CATSGTSGGQETQYF. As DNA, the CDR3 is TGTGCCACCAGTGGGACTAGCGGGGGGCAAGAGACCCAGTACTTC.

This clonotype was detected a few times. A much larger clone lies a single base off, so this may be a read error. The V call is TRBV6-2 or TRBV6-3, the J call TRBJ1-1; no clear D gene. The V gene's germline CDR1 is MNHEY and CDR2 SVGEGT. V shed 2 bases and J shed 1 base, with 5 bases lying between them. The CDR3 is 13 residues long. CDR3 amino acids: CASSYRWNTEAFF. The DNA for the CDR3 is TGTGCCAGCAGTTACAGGTGGAACACTGAAGCTTTCTTT.

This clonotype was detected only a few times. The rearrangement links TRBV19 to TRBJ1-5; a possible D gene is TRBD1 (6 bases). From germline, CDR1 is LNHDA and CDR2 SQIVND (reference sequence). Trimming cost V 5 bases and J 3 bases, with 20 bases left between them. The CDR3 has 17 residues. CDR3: CASSPWIGGTLNQPQHF. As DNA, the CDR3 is TGTGCCAGTAGTCCCTGGATCGGGGGCACTCTCAATCAGCCCCAGCATTTT. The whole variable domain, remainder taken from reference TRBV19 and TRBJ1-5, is DGGITQSPKYLFRKEGQNVTLSCEQNLNHDAMYWYRQDPGQGLRLIYYSQIVNDFQKGDIAEGYSVSREKKESFPLTVTSAQKNPTAFYLCASSPWIGGTLNQPQHFGDGTRLSIL.

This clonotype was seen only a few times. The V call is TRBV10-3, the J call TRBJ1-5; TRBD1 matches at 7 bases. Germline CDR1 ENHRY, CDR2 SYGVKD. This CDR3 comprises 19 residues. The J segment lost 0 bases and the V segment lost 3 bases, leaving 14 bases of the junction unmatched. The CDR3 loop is CAISEPDRDSDYSNQPQHF. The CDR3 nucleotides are TGTGCCATCAGTGAACCCGACAGGGACAGCGACTATAGCAATCAGCCCCAGCATTTT.

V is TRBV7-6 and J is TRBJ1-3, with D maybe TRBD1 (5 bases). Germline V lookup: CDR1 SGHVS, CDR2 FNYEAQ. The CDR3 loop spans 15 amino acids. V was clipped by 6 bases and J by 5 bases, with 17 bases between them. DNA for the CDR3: TGTGCCAGCAGTTTCCCGGACATTAGGCGAAACACCATATATTTT. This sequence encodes CASSFPDIRRNTIYF.

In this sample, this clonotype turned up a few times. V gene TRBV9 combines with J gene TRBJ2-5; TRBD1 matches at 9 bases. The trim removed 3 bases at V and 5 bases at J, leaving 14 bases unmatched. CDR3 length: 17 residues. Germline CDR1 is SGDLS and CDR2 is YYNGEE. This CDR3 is CASSGQQGALVRETQYF. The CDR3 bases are TGTGCCAGCAGCGGACAACAGGGGGCGTTAGTCAGGGAGACCCAGTACTTC.